What follows is one TCR beta chain and its context. Antigen: not known. The sample comes from a study of Graves' ophthalmopathy and Graves' hyperthyroidism. Study at large: Peripheral blood sampling preceded any treatment and occurred at initial diagnosis. Findings and caveats of the study: In blood appeared most of the expanded thyroid clonotypes whose frequency exceeded 0.001.

Transcripts of RNA were the source for amplifying TCR beta CDR3 regions. HTBI primers were used in a first-round RT-PCR, which preceded a second-round multiplex PCR. From the multiplex PCR reads, TCRdb called clonotypes with MiXCR, one entry per CDR3 protein. In the table there are 200,000 to 300,000 distinct CDR3 sequences, around 50% of which are singletons. None of the included patients had other autoimmune diseases, uncontrolled infections, pregnancy or lactation, as these led to exclusion. Thyroid ultrasound, orbital computed tomography, TRAb, serum thyroxine and clinical symptoms formed the basis of diagnosis. This CDR3 is 15 amino acids long. Germline V CDR1 and CDR2: SNHLY, FYNNEI. The J segment lost 3 bases and the V segment lost 4 bases, leaving 9 bases of the junction unmatched.

Source material: peripheral blood. The TCR comes from an adult man with Graves' ophthalmopathy. V and J are TRBV2 and TRBJ2-7; 7 positions match TRBD1. The CDR3 region is CASSGEGAYRYEQYF. The CDR3, as DNA: TGTGCCAGCAGTGGTGAGGGGGCTTATCGCTACGAGCAGTACTTC.